This T cell receptor beta chain was identified in a study of Graves' ophthalmopathy and Graves' hyperthyroidism. The authors amplified TCR beta CDR3 regions from RNA transcripts. The library came from an HTBI-primed first-round RT-PCR and a second-round multiplex PCR. TCRdb reprocessed the multiplex PCR reads via MiXCR and lists one record per CDR3 protein. The sample lists 900,000 to 1,200,000 distinct CDR3 sequences; about two fifths were seen once. Many counts were recorded for this clonotype. This CDR3 contains 12 residues. Germline values: CDR1 SQVTM, CDR2 ANQGSEA. Germline trimming cut 4 bases from V and 7 bases from J; bases unmatched to any gene: 6.

V and J are TRBV29-1 and TRBJ2-7; 8 nucleotides align to TRBD2. The specimen sequenced was peripheral blood or thyroid tissue (not recorded which). This receptor was identified in an adult man with Graves' hyperthyroidism. CDR3 DNA: TGCAGCGTTGTAGCGGGAACGGGGGAGCAGTACTTC. Its protein is CSVVAGTGEQYF.